The clone carrying this T cell receptor (beta chain) has only a few counts. Its antigen is not identified. Healthy Caucasians from Russia aged roughly 6 to 95 served as donors. Every donor provided roughly 9.1 milliliters of peripheral blood. The data belong to a study of blood T cells in healthy people across ages. Study-level points and caveats: A greater number of naive CD4+ cells and higher diversity distinguished long-lived donors from aged donors.

PCR was performed a second time for about 7 to 12 cycles using a sample-barcoded 5' primer and a J-beta primer mix. Every single cDNA molecule received a tag from a template-switch adaptor with 12 random nucleotides. Using its own MiXCR run on the 5' RACE reads, TCRdb lists one record per CDR3 protein. The table shows hundreds of thousands of distinct CDR3 sequences, with about 54% occurring only once. The source of this sequence is a man aged 60 to 75 in good health. Sequences were obtained from blood.

The CDR3 spells CASMPQGLYSGTQYF. As DNA, the CDR3 is TGTGCCAGCATGCCACAGGGGCTCTACAGCGGGACCCAGTACTTC. The chain employs TRBV7-2 and TRBJ2-7; 7 bases match TRBD1. The DNA end is a closer match to TRBJ2-5, so the J assignment may be wrong. The CDR3 loop spans 15 amino acids. Germline V gives CDR1 SGHTA, CDR2 FQGNSA.